The next 15 T cell receptor beta chains were all read from a single sample in a study of blood T cell repertoires in COVID-19. Assay: immunoSEQ multiplex PCR; the TCRdb copy retains only in-frame clones and omits some. The data show 250,000 to 400,000 clones, approximately 88% seen once. Material: peripheral blood. The source is a woman aged 30 to 39 with COVID-19, enrolled during active disease.

The rearrangement links TRBV27 to TRBJ2-7, with D tentatively TRBD2 (6 bases). CDR1 and CDR2 (germline): MNHEY, SMNVEV (reference sequence). Trimming took off 4 bases at V and 4 bases at J, with 14 bases between the two ends. The CDR3 extends over 14 amino acids. The CDR3: CASSSMGLTYEQYF. The CDR3 nucleotides read TGTGCCAGCAGTTCAATGGGACTGACTTACGAGCAGTACTTC.

The chain carries TRBV10-3 and TRBJ2-3; 8 nucleotides line up with TRBD1. This CDR3 contains 13 residues. The ends lost 10 bases at V and 0 bases at J; junction bases unmatched: 3. CDR1 ENHRY and CDR2 SYGVKD come from the germline V gene. This CDR3 reads CATRQGSTDTQYF. CDR3 DNA sequence: TGTGCCACTCGACAGGGGAGCACAGATACGCAGTATTTT.

This clone was found once. The gene calls are TRBV7-8 and TRBJ1-6; unclear D gene. Germline CDR1 SGHVS, CDR2 FQNEAQ. The CDR3 totals 15 residues. V was pared by 5 bases and J by 3 bases, with 11 bases between. In nucleotides, the CDR3 is TGTGCCAGCAGCACAACCAGGTACTATAATTCACCCCTCCACTTT. Its translation: CASSTTRYYNSPLHF.

The chain has TRBV7-2 and TRBJ1-4; 9 positions match TRBD1. This CDR3 contains 13 residues. The V gene's germline CDR1 is SGHTA and CDR2 FQGNSA. J was trimmed by 7 bases and V by 6 bases; bases with no gene match: 3. This CDR3 is CASSPDRGEKLFF. The CDR3 DNA reads TGTGCCAGCAGTCCGGACAGGGGTGAAAAACTGTTTTTT.

The rearrangement joins TRBV2 to TRBJ2-5; D remains unclear. Per germline, CDR1 SNHLY and CDR2 FYNNEI. The CDR3 has 12 residues. Trimming pared 6 bases from V and 3 bases from J, leaving 8 bases between. The CDR3 sequence is CASSPLKETQYF. The CDR3 region has the DNA TGTGCCAGCAGCCCCCTTAAAGAGACCCAGTACTTC.

This chain uses TRBV24-1 with TRBJ1-5; D might be TRBD1 (6 bases). Trimming took off 4 bases at V and 6 bases at J, with 6 bases between the two ends. Germline CDR1 and CDR2: KGHDR and SFDVKD. CDR3 size: 12 residues. The CDR3 reads CATSDRGQPQHF. CDR3 sequence (DNA): TGTGCCACCAGTGACAGGGGTCAGCCCCAGCATTTT.

This clone was recorded many times. The rearrangement links TRBV6-5 to TRBJ2-1; 10 nucleotides match TRBD1. This CDR3 region has 16 residues. V shed 3 bases, J shed 7 bases, and the junction held 9 bases outside the gene matches. Germline loops: CDR1 MNHEY, CDR2 SVGAGI. The CDR3 here is CASSYVGTGANNEQFF. CDR3 DNA: TGTGCCAGCAGTTATGTCGGGACAGGGGCAAATAATGAGCAGTTCTTC.

The rearrangement uses TRBV6-5 and TRBJ2-7; 8 positions agree with TRBD2. The CDR3 spans 14 residues. Germline lookup yields CDR1 MNHEY and CDR2 SVGAGI. The V and J ends lost 8 bases and 7 bases, in that order; junction bases with no gene match: 13. CDR3 in DNA: TGTGCCAGCGGCCCGGGGGGGGCCCTCCGGGAGCAGTACTTC. Residues: CASGPGGALREQYF.

The chain has TRBV13 and TRBJ2-7; D gene uncertain. CDR1 is PRHDT and CDR2 is FYEKMQ in the germline V gene (reference sequence). V lost 5 bases and J 10 bases, leaving 18 bases between the germline ends. The CDR3 runs 13 residues. This CDR3 is CASSDNLYNTQYV. CDR3 sequence (DNA): TGTGCCAGCAGCGATAATTTATACAACACCCAGTACGTC.

The CDR3 DNA is TGTGCCAGCAGCTTGGCGCCGGGACAGGGGGCTAATGAAAAACTGTTTTTT. Translated, it gives CASSLAPGQGANEKLFF. This chain links TRBV7-9 with TRBJ1-4; 11 positions match TRBD1. Germline CDR1 SEHNR, CDR2 FQNEAQ (reference sequence). The V gene end was trimmed by 3 bases and the J gene end by 3 bases; junction bases not matched to a gene: 6. The CDR3 runs 17 residues.

The count of this clone is one. The rearrangement uses TRBV3-1 (or the pseudogene TRBV3-2) and TRBJ1-6; D not resolved. The CDR3 is 15 residues long. Trimming shortened V by 6 bases and J by 0 bases, and 9 bases separated the two germline ends. The germline CDR1 and CDR2 sequences are LGHDT and YNNKEL (reference sequence). The CDR3 region has the DNA TGTGCCAGCAGACTAAGGAGCTCCTATAATTCACCCCTCCACTTT. Its protein product is CASRLRSSYNSPLHF.

This clone occurred a few times. V usage is TRBV2 and J usage is TRBJ1-1; TRBD1 matches 7 bases. V gave up 7 bases and J gave up 6 bases; unmatched junction bases: 8. The CDR3 is 13 residues long. The germline V gene has CDR1 SNHLY and CDR2 FYNNEI. CDR3 loop: CASIYRGSAEAFF. CDR3 coding DNA: TGTGCCAGCATATACAGGGGTAGCGCTGAAGCTTTCTTT.

The chain has TRBV4-1 and TRBJ1-2; 8 nucleotides agree with TRBD1. Trimming at V came to 4 bases and at J to 3 bases, leaving 13 bases not matched to a gene. The germline V gene encodes CDR1 MGHRA and CDR2 YSYEKL. The CDR3 is made up of 17 amino acids. Here the CDR3 reads CASSPHGETGADYGYTF. CDR3 DNA: TGCGCCAGCAGCCCCCATGGGGAGACAGGGGCTGACTATGGCTACACCTTC.

The chain joins TRBV11-3 to TRBJ2-4; TRBD2 agrees at 10 bases. V lost 1 base, J lost 1 base, and 7 bases stayed unmatched. This CDR3 has 18 amino acids. Germline CDR1 and CDR2: SGHNT and YENEEA. The CDR3 bases are TGTGCCAGCAGCTTAGGGGAACAGACTAGCGGGGCCAAAAACATTCAGTACTTC. This encodes CASSLGEQTSGAKNIQYF.

The chain combines TRBV27 with TRBJ2-7; 8 bases agree with TRBD2. Trimming at V came to 6 bases and at J to 3 bases, leaving 4 bases not matched to a gene. The CDR3 is 13 amino acids. Germline V gives CDR1 MNHEY, CDR2 SMNVEV (reference sequence). The CDR3 sequence: CASSLSGGYEQYV. The CDR3 DNA sequence: TGTGCCAGCAGCCTAAGCGGGGGCTACGAGCAGTACGTC.